Below, one TCR beta chain is given with its context. Its antigen is still unknown. This sample was taken from a study of post-analysis software for immune sequencing data. Background on the study: Relapsing-remitting, secondary progressive and progressive-relapsing courses of multiple sclerosis were included. Study-wide findings and caveats: Patients had higher frequencies than controls of five TRBV segments, including TRBV5-6, TRBV5-1 and TRBV20-1. When the samples were clustered directly with F measure, those that had been prepared in the same batch showed strong co-clustering.

The germline CDR1 and CDR2 sequences are SGHRS and YFSETQ. V dropped 0 bases and J dropped 1 base, with 8 bases sitting between them. The CDR3 consists of 15 residues. TCR beta cDNA libraries included unique molecular identifiers. One entry per CDR3 protein, called by TCRdb with MiXCR from the PCR reads. This sample has about 540,000 distinct CDR3 sequences; 34% occur once, and the top ten carry around 5.9%. The clonotype was recovered from a girl aged 2-17 years with multiple sclerosis. Sequences were obtained from blood. The chain uses TRBV5-1 and TRBJ1-5; D unclear. The CDR3 DNA follows: TGCGCCAGCAGCTTGGCTTCCGGAAGCAATCAGCCCCAGCATTTT. As protein: CASSLASGSNQPQHF.